This T cell receptor beta chain was sequenced for a study of T cell responses to AZD1222 COVID-19 vaccine. The CDR3 totals 13 residues. V was pared by 4 bases and J by 6 bases, with 3 bases of the junction left unmatched. CDR1 SGHTA and CDR2 FQGNSA come from the germline V gene. Measured with immunoSEQ multiplex PCR; TCRdb has only the in-frame clones, and not every one. The sample records about 120,000 clones, over 75% being singletons. Study conclusions and caveats: Seropositive status at baseline applied to only six AZD1222 recipients. The span of vaccine-associated CD4 TCRs extended across spike, with dominance at 160-218 and 743-854.

Turning to this clone: Its antigen is unknown.

This material consisted of peripheral blood, taken on day 0 of AZD1222 vaccination. The gene calls are TRBV7-2 and TRBJ2-7; 10 positions match TRBD1. The TCR comes from an adult in good health. The CDR3 DNA reads TGTGCCAGCAGCTGGACAGGGGGACTCGAGCAGTACTTC. This gives the protein CASSWTGGLEQYF.